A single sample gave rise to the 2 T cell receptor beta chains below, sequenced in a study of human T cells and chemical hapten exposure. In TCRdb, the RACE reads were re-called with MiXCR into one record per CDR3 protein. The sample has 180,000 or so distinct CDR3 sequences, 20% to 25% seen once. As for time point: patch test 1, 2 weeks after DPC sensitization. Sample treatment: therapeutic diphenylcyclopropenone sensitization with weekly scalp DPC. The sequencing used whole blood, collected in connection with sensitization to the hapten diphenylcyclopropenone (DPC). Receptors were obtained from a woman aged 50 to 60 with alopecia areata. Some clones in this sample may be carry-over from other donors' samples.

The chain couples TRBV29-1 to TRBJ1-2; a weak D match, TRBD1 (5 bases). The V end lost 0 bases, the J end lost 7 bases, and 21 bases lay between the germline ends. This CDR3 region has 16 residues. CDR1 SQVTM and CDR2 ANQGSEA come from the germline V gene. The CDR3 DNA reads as TGCAGCGTTGAAGATACCTCCGGGACGGTTGGTTTTGGCTACACCTTC. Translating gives CSVEDTSGTVGFGYTF.

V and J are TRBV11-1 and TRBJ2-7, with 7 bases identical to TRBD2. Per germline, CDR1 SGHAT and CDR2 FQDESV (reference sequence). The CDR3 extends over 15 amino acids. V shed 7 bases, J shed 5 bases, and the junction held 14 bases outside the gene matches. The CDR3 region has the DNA TGTGCCAGCAACGGGGCGGGAGCCGGGACCCACGAGCAGTACTTC. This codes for CASNGAGAGTHEQYF.